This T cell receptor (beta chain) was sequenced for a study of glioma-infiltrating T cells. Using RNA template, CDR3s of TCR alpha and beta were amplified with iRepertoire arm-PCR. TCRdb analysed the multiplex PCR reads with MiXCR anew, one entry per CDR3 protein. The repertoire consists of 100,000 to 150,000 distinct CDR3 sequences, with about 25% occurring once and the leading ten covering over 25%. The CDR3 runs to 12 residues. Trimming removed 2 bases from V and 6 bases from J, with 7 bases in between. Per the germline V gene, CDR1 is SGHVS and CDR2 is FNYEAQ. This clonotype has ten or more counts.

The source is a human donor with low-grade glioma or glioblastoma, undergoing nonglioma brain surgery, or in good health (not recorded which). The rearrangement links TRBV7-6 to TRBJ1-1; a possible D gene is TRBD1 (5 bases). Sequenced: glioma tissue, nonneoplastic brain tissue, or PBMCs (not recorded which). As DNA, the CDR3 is TGTGCCAGCAGCTTATCAGGGTCTGAAGCTTTCTTT. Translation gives CASSLSGSEAFF.